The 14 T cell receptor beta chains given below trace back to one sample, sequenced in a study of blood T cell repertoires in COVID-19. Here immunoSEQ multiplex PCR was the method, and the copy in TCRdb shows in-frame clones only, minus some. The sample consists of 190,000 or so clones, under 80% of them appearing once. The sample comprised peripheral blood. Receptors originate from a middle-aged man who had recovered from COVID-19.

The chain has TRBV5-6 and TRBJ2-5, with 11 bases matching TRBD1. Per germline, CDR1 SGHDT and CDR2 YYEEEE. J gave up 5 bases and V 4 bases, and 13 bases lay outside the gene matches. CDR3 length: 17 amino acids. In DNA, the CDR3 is TGTGCCAGCAGCGACCTCAGGACAGGGGGCCTTCACGAGACCCAGTACTTC. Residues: CASSDLRTGGLHETQYF.

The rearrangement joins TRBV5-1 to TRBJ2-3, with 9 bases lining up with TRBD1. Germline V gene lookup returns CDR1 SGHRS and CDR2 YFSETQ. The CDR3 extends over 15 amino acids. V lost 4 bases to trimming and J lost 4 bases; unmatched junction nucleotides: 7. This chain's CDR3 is CASSLTGQGPDTQYF. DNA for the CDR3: TGCGCCAGCAGCCTAACGGGACAGGGCCCAGATACGCAGTATTTT.

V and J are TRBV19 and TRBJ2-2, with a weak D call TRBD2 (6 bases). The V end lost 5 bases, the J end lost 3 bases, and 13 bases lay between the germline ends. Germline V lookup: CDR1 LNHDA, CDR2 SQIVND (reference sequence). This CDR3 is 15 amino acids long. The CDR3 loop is CASSGGTRYTGELFF. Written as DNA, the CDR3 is TGTGCCAGTAGTGGCGGGACTCGATACACCGGGGAGCTGTTTTTT.

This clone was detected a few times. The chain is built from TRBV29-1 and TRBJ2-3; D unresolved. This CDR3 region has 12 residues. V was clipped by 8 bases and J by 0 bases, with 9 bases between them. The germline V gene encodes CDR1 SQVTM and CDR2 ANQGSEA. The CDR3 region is CSSRQSTDTQYF. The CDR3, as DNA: TGCAGCTCCAGGCAGAGCACAGATACGCAGTATTTT.

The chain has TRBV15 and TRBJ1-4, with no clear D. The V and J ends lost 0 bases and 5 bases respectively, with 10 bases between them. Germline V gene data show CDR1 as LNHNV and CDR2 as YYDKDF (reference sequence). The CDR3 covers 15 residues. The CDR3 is CATSRDRGQNEKLFF. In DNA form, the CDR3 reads TGTGCCACCAGCAGAGATCGTGGCCAAAATGAAAAACTGTTTTTT.

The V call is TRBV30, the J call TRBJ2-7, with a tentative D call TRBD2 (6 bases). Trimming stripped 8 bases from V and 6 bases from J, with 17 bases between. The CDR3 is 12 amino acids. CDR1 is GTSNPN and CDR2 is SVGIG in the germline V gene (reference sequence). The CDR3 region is CARRGVGVEQYF. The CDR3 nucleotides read TGTGCCCGACGCGGGGTAGGCGTCGAGCAGTACTTC.

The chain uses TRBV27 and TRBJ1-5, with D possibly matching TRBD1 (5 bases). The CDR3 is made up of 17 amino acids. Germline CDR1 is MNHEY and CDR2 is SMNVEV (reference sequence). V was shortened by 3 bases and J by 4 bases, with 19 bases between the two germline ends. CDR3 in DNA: TGTGCCAGCAGTTTCGAAGCCCCGGCAGGGCAAAATCAGCCCCAGCATTTT. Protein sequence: CASSFEAPAGQNQPQHF.

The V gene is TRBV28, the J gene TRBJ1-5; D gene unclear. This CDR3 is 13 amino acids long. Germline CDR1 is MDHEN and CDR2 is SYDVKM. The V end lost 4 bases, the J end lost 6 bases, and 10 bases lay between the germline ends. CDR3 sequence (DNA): TGTGCCAGCAGTTCGATCGGTGGTCAGCCCCAGCATTTT. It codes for CASSSIGGQPQHF.

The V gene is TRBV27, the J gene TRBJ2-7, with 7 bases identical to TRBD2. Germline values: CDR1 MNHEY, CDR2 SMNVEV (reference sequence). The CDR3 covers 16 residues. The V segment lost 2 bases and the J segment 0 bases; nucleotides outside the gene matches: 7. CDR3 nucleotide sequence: TGTGCCAGCAGTTTAAATTCGGCGGGAGCCTCCTACGAGCAGTACTTC. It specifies CASSLNSAGASYEQYF.

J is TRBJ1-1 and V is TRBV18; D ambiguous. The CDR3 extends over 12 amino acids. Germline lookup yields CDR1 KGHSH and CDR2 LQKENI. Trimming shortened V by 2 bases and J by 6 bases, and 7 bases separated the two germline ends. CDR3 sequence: CASSPAGAEAFF. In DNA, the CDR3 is TGTGCCAGCTCACCAGCCGGGGCTGAAGCTTTCTTT. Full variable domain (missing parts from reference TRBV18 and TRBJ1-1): NAGVMQNPRHLVRRRGQEARLRCSPMKGHSHVYWYRQLPEEGLKFMVYLQKENIIDESGMPKERFSAEFPKEGPSILRIQQVVRGDSAAYFCASSPAGAEAFFGQGTRLTVV.

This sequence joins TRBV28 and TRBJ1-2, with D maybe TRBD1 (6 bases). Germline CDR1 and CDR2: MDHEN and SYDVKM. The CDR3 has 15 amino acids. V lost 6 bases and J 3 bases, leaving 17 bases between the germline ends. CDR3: CASSMGGGQDYGYTF. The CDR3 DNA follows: TGTGCCAGCAGCATGGGAGGGGGTCAAGACTATGGCTACACCTTC.

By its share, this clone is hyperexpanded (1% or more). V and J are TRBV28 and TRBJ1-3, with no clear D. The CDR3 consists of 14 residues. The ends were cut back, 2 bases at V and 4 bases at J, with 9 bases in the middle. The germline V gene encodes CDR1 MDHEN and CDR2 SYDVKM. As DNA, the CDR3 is TGTGCCAGCAGTTTAATAAGCGGGGGAAACACCATATATTTT. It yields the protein CASSLISGGNTIYF.

CDR3 region: CASGLAPVNQPQHF. The CDR3 DNA sequence: TGTGCTAGTGGTTTGGCTCCCGTCAATCAGCCCCAGCATTTT. This chain uses TRBV12-5 with TRBJ1-5; D is ambiguous. The CDR3 is 14 amino acids. CDR1 LGHNT and CDR2 FRNRAP come from the germline V gene. Between the trimmed V and J ends, which lost 1 base and 3 bases, there was a span of 7 bases.

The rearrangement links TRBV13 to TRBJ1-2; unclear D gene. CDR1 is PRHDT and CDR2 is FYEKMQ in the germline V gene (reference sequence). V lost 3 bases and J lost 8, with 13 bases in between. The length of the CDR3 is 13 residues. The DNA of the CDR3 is TGTGCCAGCAGCTTCATCCAGTCCGGGGGCTACACCTTC. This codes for CASSFIQSGGYTF.